These T cell receptor beta chains were read from a single sample in a study of blood T cell repertoires in COVID-19. Profiling relied on immunoSEQ multiplex PCR, and the TCRdb table lists in-frame clones only, not all of them. The sample shows around 200,000 clones, approximately 90% of them seen only once. Sequenced sample: PBMCs or T cells enriched from blood (not recorded which). The source of these receptors is a young man who had recovered from COVID-19. The CDR3 runs from the conserved cysteine through the conserved F or W. Each record gives: D gene, clone size, J gene, V gene, CDR3 DNA, CDR3 protein. D genes are given only for firm matches. Size values are once, few and many counts, or a class for expanded clones, and some rows have none.

TRBD1 | NA | TRBJ1-5 | TRBV24-1 | TGTGCCACCAGTGATTCAGGGGACAGGGGTTTGAATCAGCCCCAGCATTTT | CATSDSGDRGLNQPQHF
NA | NA | TRBJ2-1 | TRBV6-6 | TGTGCCAGCACCCTCAGTTTCTACAATGAGCAGTTCTTC | CASTLSFYNEQFF
NA | NA | TRBJ2-2 | TRBV3-1/TRBV3-2 | TGTGCCAGCAGCCAAGTCACGGTAAAAAACACCGGGGAGCTGTTTTTT | CASSQVTVKNTGELFF
TRBD1 | once | TRBJ1-5 | TRBV19 | TGTGCCAGTAGTACTTACGGACAGGCATCGCCCCAGCATTTT | CASSTYGQASPQHF
TRBD2 | NA | TRBJ2-5 | TRBV4-3 | TGCGCCAGCAGCCTACTAGCGTTCCAAGAGACCCAGTACTTC | CASSLLAFQETQYF
TRBD1 | NA | TRBJ1-5 | TRBV9 | TGTGCCAGCAGCAGCGGGACAGGGGACAATCAGCCCCAGCATTTT | CASSSGTGDNQPQHF
TRBD2 | NA | TRBJ2-1 | TRBV7-9 | TGTGCCAGCAGCGCGCCAGTTACGGCTAGCGGGGACTACAATGAGCAGTTCTTC | CASSAPVTASGDYNEQFF
NA | NA | TRBJ2-1 | TRBV4-3 | TGCGCCAGCAGCCAACCCCGCGGAGAGAGCTCCTACAATGAGCAGTTCTTC | CASSQPRGESSYNEQFF
NA | NA | TRBJ1-1 | TRBV18 | TGTGCCAGCTCACTACAGGGTCGGAACACTGAAGCTTTCTTT | CASSLQGRNTEAFF
TRBD2 | NA | TRBJ2-1 | TRBV6-2/TRBV6-3 | TGTGCCAGCAGTTACCGACTAGCGCCCAAGGTGGACAATGAGCAGTTCTTC | CASSYRLAPKVDNEQFF
TRBD2 | NA | TRBJ2-1 | TRBV19 | TGTGCCAGTAGTAGAAGACTAGCGACTAACAATGAGCAGTTCTTC | CASSRRLATNNEQFF
NA | once | TRBJ1-3 | TRBV14 | TGTGCCAGCAGCCAACTCCCATACAGGGATCGGGGAAACACCATATATTTT | CASSQLPYRDRGNTIYF
TRBD1 | NA | TRBJ1-1 | TRBV10-1 | TGCGCCAGCAGCCCGGACAGGGGTAGCACTGAAGCTTTCTTT | CASSPDRGSTEAFF
NA | NA | TRBJ1-1 | TRBV19 | TGTGCCAGTAGGTCCACCGGGGGGACTGAAGCTTTCTTT | CASRSTGGTEAFF
NA | NA | TRBJ2-3 | TRBV5-1 | TGCGCCAGCAGCTTCGGGGTGGTAGATACGCAGTATTTT | CASSFGVVDTQYF
TRBD1 | NA | TRBJ1-6 | TRBV5-1 | TGCGCCAGCAGCTTGGAGGGACAGCGGAATTCACCCCTCCACTTT | CASSLEGQRNSPLHF
NA | NA | TRBJ2-4 | TRBV7-2 | TGTGCCAGCAGCTTAGCGCGAAGGGGGGGGGTAGCCAAAAACATTCAGTACTTC | CASSLARRGGVAKNIQYF
NA | NA | TRBJ2-7 | TRBV12-3/TRBV12-4 | TGTGCCAGCCAGCCGGGACTCAAATACGAGCAGTACTTC | CASQPGLKYEQYF
NA | NA | TRBJ2-1 | TRBV7-8 | TGTGCCAGCAGCTCCGTTTCTAGCGGAGACAGGTCCTACAATGAGCAGTTCTTC | CASSSVSSGDRSYNEQFF
NA | NA | TRBJ1-1 | TRBV12-5 | TGTGCTAGTGCCCCCGGGGGGCGGCAGGAAGCTTTCTTT | CASAPGGRQEAFF
NA | once | TRBJ2-2 | TRBV9 | TGTGCCAGCAGCGTAGAGGGGCACGACACCGGGGAGCTGTTTTTT | CASSVEGHDTGELFF
TRBD1 | NA | TRBJ1-5 | TRBV2 | TGTGCCAGCCACCGGGACAGGGAATTCAGTCAGCCCCAGCATTTT | CASHRDREFSQPQHF
NA | NA | TRBJ1-6 | TRBV19 | TGTGCCAGTAGTAAGGGGCTTGGTTCACCCCTCCACTTT | CASSKGLGSPLHF
TRBD2 | NA | TRBJ2-2 | TRBV11-2 | TGTGCCAGCAGCCTTAGCGGGAGGGCCGGGGAGCTGTTTTTT | CASSLSGRAGELFF
TRBD2 | once | TRBJ2-1 | TRBV30 | TGTGCCTGGGTTCCCGTTAGCGGGAGGGGTGGTGAGCAGTTCTTC | CAWVPVSGRGGEQFF
TRBD2 | NA | TRBJ2-3 | TRBV5-1 | TGCGCCAGCAGCTTGACGGGAGGGAGCACAGATACGCAGTATTTT | CASSLTGGSTDTQYF
NA | NA | TRBJ2-1 | TRBV10-3 | TGTGCCATCGCTGTGGGACAAGCAAACAATGAGCAGTTCTTC | CAIAVGQANNEQFF
NA | NA | TRBJ2-1 | TRBV5-1 | TGCGCCAGCAGCAAACCCTCCAGGGGTAACAACCTAAGCTCCTACAATGAGCAGTTCTTC | CASSKPSRGNNLSSYNEQFF
TRBD1 | NA | TRBJ2-1 | TRBV30 | TGTGCCTCGGACAGGGCGTTCGGCAATGAGCAGTTCTTC | CASDRAFGNEQFF
NA | NA | TRBJ1-2 | TRBV28 | TGTGCCAGCAGAGACAACAGGGGCTACACCTTC | CASRDNRGYTF
TRBD2 | once | TRBJ2-7 | TRBV6-5 | TGTGCCAGCAGCCAGCGGGGGAGCTCCTACGAGCAGTACTTC | CASSQRGSSYEQYF
TRBD2 | few | TRBJ2-7 | TRBV6-5 | TGTGCCAGCAGTTATATGGCTAGCGGGAGTTACGAGCAGTACTTC | CASSYMASGSYEQYF
TRBD1 | NA | TRBJ1-1 | TRBV27 | TGTGCCAGCCGACAGGGGGCGCTAGCCACTGAAGCTTTCTTT | CASRQGALATEAFF
NA | NA | TRBJ1-3 | TRBV5-6 | TGTGCCAGCAGCTTGGATGTTTCGGGGACTGGAAACACCATATATTTT | CASSLDVSGTGNTIYF
NA | NA | TRBJ1-1 | TRBV10-3 | TGTGCCAGCTTCGGTGGCGGAAACACTGAAGCTTTCTTT | CASFGGGNTEAFF
NA | NA | TRBJ1-6 | TRBV19 | TGTGCCAGTGGCCGGAAAACAGGGTCGACCTATAATTCACCCCTCCACTTT | CASGRKTGSTYNSPLHF
NA | few | TRBJ2-1 | TRBV19 | TGTGCCAGTAGTATTGACAGAGAGCAGTTCTTC | CASSIDREQFF
NA | NA | TRBJ1-4 | TRBV30 | TGTGCCTGGAGTAGAGGACAGCTGGACAATGAAAAACTGTTTTTT | CAWSRGQLDNEKLFF
TRBD2 | NA | TRBJ2-1 | TRBV5-1 | TGCGCCAGCAGCTTGACTAGCGGGGGGACCTACAATGAGCAGTTCTTC | CASSLTSGGTYNEQFF
NA | NA | TRBJ1-5 | TRBV5-5 | TGTGCCAGCAGCTTGGACAAGGGGATTTTTGGCAATCAGCCCCAGCATTTT | CASSLDKGIFGNQPQHF
TRBD1 | NA | TRBJ2-1 | TRBV6-5 | TGTGCCAGCAGTCGACAGGGTCTCTCCTACAATGAGCAGTTCTTC | CASSRQGLSYNEQFF
NA | NA | TRBJ2-7 | TRBV10-2 | TGCGCCAGCTACAGGGCCCCCTACGAGCAGTACTTC | CASYRAPYEQYF
NA | NA | TRBJ1-2 | TRBV27 | TGTGCCAGCAGTTTATCAGGGGCCTATGGCTACACCTTC | CASSLSGAYGYTF
TRBD1 | NA | TRBJ2-7 | TRBV18 | TGTGCCAGCTCGCCGGGACAGACATACGAGCAGTACTTC | CASSPGQTYEQYF
NA | NA | TRBJ2-1 | TRBV5-4 | TGTGCCAGCAGCTTGTATCAAGACGGGTACAATGAGCAGTTCTTC | CASSLYQDGYNEQFF
NA | once | TRBJ1-6 | TRBV6-1 | TGTGCCAGCAGTGAAGTTACGGGGGTTTATAATTCACCCCTCCACTTT | CASSEVTGVYNSPLHF
NA | NA | TRBJ1-2 | TRBV4-1 | TGCGCCAGCAGCCGACAAAGGGTGGGACACACACCAGACTATGGCTACACCTTC | CASSRQRVGHTPDYGYTF
TRBD2 | NA | TRBJ2-1 | TRBV5-4 | TGTGCCAGCAGCTTTGGTCTAGCGGGAGGCGCTGTTGAGCAGTTCTTC | CASSFGLAGGAVEQFF
TRBD1 | NA | TRBJ1-6 | TRBV19 | TGTGCCAGTGGGGGGACAGTTCGAACCCTCCACTTT | CASGGTVRTLHF
TRBD2 | NA | TRBJ2-1 | TRBV28 | TGTGCCAGCAGTCCCTGGGGTAGCGGGAGCGCCTATGAGCAGTTCTTC | CASSPWGSGSAYEQFF
NA | NA | TRBJ2-2 | TRBV28 | TGTGCCACCAGACCCTTTGGAGGGACAGCGAACACCGGGGAGCTGTTTTTT | CATRPFGGTANTGELFF
TRBD1 | few | TRBJ2-7 | TRBV6-4 | TGTGCCAGCAGTAAGGGACAGGGGGTCACCAACGGCTACTACGAGCAGTACTTC | CASSKGQGVTNGYYEQYF
NA | NA | TRBJ2-2 | TRBV7-2 | TGTGCCAGCAGACCGAGTGTCACCGGGGAGCTGTTTTTT | CASRPSVTGELFF
TRBD1 | NA | TRBJ2-7 | TRBV5-4 | TGTGCCAGCAGCTCGGGTGGCTACAGGGGCGCATACGAGCAGTACTTC | CASSSGGYRGAYEQYF
TRBD2 | NA | TRBJ2-5 | TRBV3-1/TRBV3-2 | TGTGCCAGCAGCCAATCCCTTAGCGGGGGGGAAGAGACCCAGTACTTC | CASSQSLSGGEETQYF
TRBD2 | NA | TRBJ2-1 | TRBV5-4 | TGTGCCAGCAGCATCGGACTAGAGCCCTACAATGAGCAGTTCTTC | CASSIGLEPYNEQFF
TRBD1 | NA | TRBJ1-1 | TRBV7-2 | TGTGCCAGCCGCCACGGGACAGTAAACACTGAAGCTTTCTTT | CASRHGTVNTEAFF